This TCR beta chain was identified during a study of follicular helper T cells after annual influenza vaccination. About the study: For some subjects, blood spans the 2013-2014, 2014-2015 and 2015-2016 annual vaccinations.

Survey level resolution was used for TCRB sequencing. Libraries were prepared by immunoSEQ multiplex PCR; TCRdb keeps only in-frame clonotypes and omits some of them. The sample shows 9,000 to 10,000 clones, approximately 83% of them seen only once. Study-level findings and limits: Day 7 ICOS+CD38+ clones later appeared mostly in ICOS-CD38- cTfh. ICOS+CD38+ cTfh clonality change tracked circulating plasmablast frequency change.

The time point is: 2013-2014 season, 7 days after vaccination. A note on this clone: Its antigen is not known.

J gave up 6 bases and V 4 bases, and 5 bases lay outside the gene matches. This CDR3 has 15 amino acids. CDR1 is GTSNPN, CDR2 SVGIG, per germline (reference sequence). This sequence joins TRBV30 and TRBJ2-1; 14 bases are a match to TRBD2. This receptor was identified in an adult who received the influenza vaccine. The material was CXCR5- memory CD4+ T cells sorted from blood, obtained 7 days after influenza vaccination. The CDR3 spells CAWTLGLAGANEQFF. Written as DNA, the CDR3 is TGTGCCTGGACCTTGGGACTAGCGGGGGCCAATGAGCAGTTCTTC.